The sequence of this TCR beta chain was determined in a study of T cell repertoires in cytomegalovirus infection. As for the study in general: The study used recently identified HLA-C-restricted and well-studied HLA-B-restricted CMV epitopes. Shared public TCR beta signatures pointed to both CMV infection and a matching HLA type.

TCRdb reprocessed the reads with MiXCR, giving one entry per CDR3 protein. The table records roughly 570,000 distinct CDR3 sequences, roughly 42% of them present only once. Broader study findings: There were carriers of CMV plus the relevant HLA, and cumulative public TCR beta family frequency identified them. Clonotype analysis showed dominance of the ex vivo response by HLA-C-restricted CMV-specific TCR beta clonotypes.

A note on this clonotype: The antigen is undetermined.

The sequence was obtained from a human donor in good health (CMV status not recorded). Some clones in this sample may be carry-over from other donors' samples. Sequencing used cultured PBMCs, obtained from culture after CMV antigen stimulation.

The CDR3 reads CASSQGGGSLVVNEQFF. CDR3 sequence (DNA): TGCGCCAGCAGCCAAGGGGGCGGGAGCCTAGTAGTCAATGAGCAGTTCTTC. This sequence joins TRBV4-3 and TRBJ2-1; 7 nucleotides agree with TRBD2. The V and J ends lost 1 base and 6 bases, in that order; junction bases with no gene match: 12. This CDR3 spans 17 amino acids. Germline V gene lookup returns CDR1 LGHNA and CDR2 YSLEER.